These T cell receptor beta chains were read from a single sample in a study of identical twins. TCRdb re-derived calls from the 5' RACE reads in MiXCR, one entry per CDR3 protein. In the table there are 1.5 million to 2 million distinct CDR3 sequences, about 32% of which are singletons. Sequenced material: cord blood. These receptors were obtained from a newborn girl in good health. CDR3s include the opening cysteine and the closing phenylalanine or tryptophan. A D gene is named only where the DNA matches it firmly. The size of a clone is reported for some rows only, either as once, few or many, or as a class for expanded clones.

J: TRBJ1-6
size: NA
V: TRBV5-1
D: TRBD1
DNA: TGCGCCAGCAGCCAACTCGACAGGGGGCTTAATTCACCCCCCCACTTT
CDR3: CASSQLDRGLNSPPHF

J: TRBJ2-1
size: NA
V: TRBV20-1
D: NA
DNA: TGCAGTGCTAGTTCGGGCGGCGCATCGTCCTACGAGCAGTTCTTC
CDR3: CSASSGGASSYEQFF

J: TRBJ2-7
size: few
V: TRBV11-1
D: TRBD2
DNA: TGTGCCAGCAGCTTATCGCGGGGGGGGATCTACAATGAGCAGTACTTC
CDR3: CASSLSRGGIYNEQYF

J: TRBJ2-5
size: NA
V: TRBV20-1
D: NA
DNA: TGCAGTGCTACAAGGGTAGAAGAGACCCAGTACTTC
CDR3: CSATRVEETQYF

J: TRBJ2-1
size: few
V: TRBV10-2
D: TRBD2
DNA: TGCGCCAGCAGGCGAGCGGGGGAGTACAATGAGCAGTTCTTC
CDR3: CASRRAGEYNEQFF

J: TRBJ2-6
size: few
V: TRBV29-1
D: NA
DNA: TGCAGCGTTGCCCCCGGTTCCGGGGCCAACGTCCTGACTTTC
CDR3: CSVAPGSGANVLTF

J: TRBJ2-3
size: few
V: TRBV20-1
D: TRBD2
DNA: TGCAGTGCTATGGGACTAGCGGGGGATGATACGCAGTATTTT
CDR3: CSAMGLAGDDTQYF

J: TRBJ1-1
size: once
V: TRBV5-8
D: NA
DNA: TGTGCCAGCAGCTTGGTCGAGGACGACACTGAAGCTTTCTTT
CDR3: CASSLVEDDTEAFF

J: TRBJ2-7
size: many
V: TRBV5-1
D: NA
DNA: TGCGCCAGCAGCTTGATCGGGACACCAAGTTACGAGCAGTACTTC
CDR3: CASSLIGTPSYEQYF

J: TRBJ2-1
size: NA
V: TRBV7-9
D: NA
DNA: TGTGCCAGCAGCCATGATGAGCAGTTCTTC
CDR3: CASSHDEQFF

J: TRBJ2-4
size: NA
V: TRBV28
D: TRBD2
DNA: TGTGCCGCGGGGACTAGTTGGGAAAACATTCAGTACTTC
CDR3: CAAGTSWENIQYF

J: TRBJ2-7
size: few
V: TRBV5-6
D: NA
DNA: TGTGCCAGCAGCAACCTGGGGGGTTGGGGCTACGAGCAGTACTTC
CDR3: CASSNLGGWGYEQYF

J: TRBJ2-3
size: NA
V: TRBV5-4
D: TRBD1
DNA: TGTGCCAGCAGCTTGACAGGGGTTTTTCCCACAGATACGCAGTATTTT
CDR3: CASSLTGVFPTDTQYF

J: TRBJ1-6
size: few
V: TRBV7-2
D: NA
DNA: TGTGCCAGCAGCTTGGAATATAATTCACCCCTCCACTTT
CDR3: CASSLEYNSPLHF

J: TRBJ2-7
size: NA
V: TRBV4-1
D: NA
DNA: TGCGCCAGCAGCCTAATGCCCTCAACAACAGGGCGTTTCGACGAGCAGTACTTC
CDR3: CASSLMPSTTGRFDEQYF

J: TRBJ2-7
size: NA
V: TRBV4-1
D: TRBD2
DNA: TGCGCCAGCAGCCCTCGACTCAGTCGTTGGACTAGCGGAAGATTATACGAGCAGTACTTC
CDR3: CASSPRLSRWTSGRLYEQYF

J: TRBJ2-1
size: NA
V: TRBV7-2
D: NA
DNA: TGTGCCAGCAGCCAGCTTTCGAAAAGTTCGGGGCAGTTCTTC
CDR3: CASSQLSKSSGQFF

J: TRBJ1-6
size: once
V: TRBV6-5
D: NA
DNA: TGTGCCAGCAGCCCGGATCTGGGTTCACCCCTCCACTTT
CDR3: CASSPDLGSPLHF

J: TRBJ2-7
size: NA
V: TRBV20-1
D: NA
DNA: TGCAGTGCTACCGGGCGGGAGCAGTACTTC
CDR3: CSATGREQYF

J: TRBJ1-2
size: NA
V: TRBV7-9
D: NA
DNA: TGTGCCAGCAGCGCCGGGACAAATTTACTCTATGGCTACACCTTC
CDR3: CASSAGTNLLYGYTF

J: TRBJ2-7
size: NA
V: TRBV10-3
D: NA
DNA: TGTGCCATCAACCTTGACAGCTCCTACGAGCAGTACTTC
CDR3: CAINLDSSYEQYF

J: TRBJ1-5
size: many
V: TRBV5-1
D: NA
DNA: TGCGCCAGCAGCTTGGGAGGGTCTGGCAATCAGCCCCAGCATTTT
CDR3: CASSLGGSGNQPQHF